The clone carrying this T cell receptor (beta chain) showed up just once. This sample was taken from a study of shared clonotypes between healthy human individuals. Study in general: The study used three CD4 naive, three CD4 memory, two CD8 naive and one CD8 memory plate per donor.

The CDR3 extends over 14 amino acids. CDR1 is SEHNR and CDR2 is FQNEAQ in the germline V gene (reference sequence). V trimming: 5 bases; J trimming: 7 bases; junction bases outside the gene matches: 5. The repertoire was sequenced with immunoSEQ multiplex PCR; TCRdb's copy has only in-frame clones and lacks some. The sample yields 950,000 to 1,100,000 clones, approximately 78% seen once. V gene TRBV7-9 combines with J gene TRBJ1-1, with TRBD1 identical over 12 bases. The specimen sequenced was memory CD4+ T cells from PBMCs. Subset defined: CD45RA-negative fraction. The receptor comes from a man between 18 and 29 years old in good health. Some clones in this sample may be carry-over from other donors' samples. CDR3 residues: CASSAGQGALEAFF. CDR3 bases: TGTGCCAGCAGCGCGGGACAGGGGGCCCTTGAAGCTTTCTTT.